This T cell receptor (beta chain) was obtained from a study of early T cells in non-severe SARS-CoV-2 infection. Individually, cDNA molecules had unique molecular identifiers attached to them. In TCRdb, the 5' RACE reads were re-called with MiXCR into one record per CDR3 protein. The sample shows approximately 89,000 distinct CDR3 sequences, around an eighth of them seen only once. This clonotype was recorded a few times. Antigen: not known. Study results and limitations: VDJdb matches were skewed toward anti-spike CD8 T cell responses.

The CDR3 spans 17 residues. V lost 4 bases and J lost 5, with 26 bases in between. Germline CDR1 reads SQVTM; CDR2 reads ANQGSEA. The sequencing input was whole blood. The clonotype comes from an adult who was a healthcare worker with PCR-confirmed SARS-CoV-2 infection or an uninfected control (not recorded which). The chain carries TRBV29-1 and TRBJ2-5; TRBD2 is a possible D gene (5 bases). The DNA of the CDR3 is TGCAGCGTTGTGGGGTCCCAAGTGTCGAGGACTCGGGAGACCCAGTACTTC. It codes for CSVVGSQVSRTRETQYF.